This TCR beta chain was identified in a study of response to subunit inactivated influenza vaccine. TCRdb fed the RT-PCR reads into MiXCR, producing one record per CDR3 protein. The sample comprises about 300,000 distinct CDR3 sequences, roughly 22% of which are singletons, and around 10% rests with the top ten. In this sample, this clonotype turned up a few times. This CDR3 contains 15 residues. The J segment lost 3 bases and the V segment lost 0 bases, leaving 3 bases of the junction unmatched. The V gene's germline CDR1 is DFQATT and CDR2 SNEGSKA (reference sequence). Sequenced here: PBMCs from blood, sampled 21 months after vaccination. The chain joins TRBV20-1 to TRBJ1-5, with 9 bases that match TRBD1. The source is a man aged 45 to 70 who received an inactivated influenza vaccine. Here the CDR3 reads CSARDTGGYNQPQHF. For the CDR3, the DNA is TGCAGTGCTAGAGATACAGGGGGCTACAATCAGCCCCAGCATTTT.